The 13 T cell receptor beta chains reported below all come from one sample, sequenced in a study of CD8 T cells in ankylosing spondylitis. TCRdb re-analysed the 5' RACE reads in MiXCR, keeping a single row per CDR3 protein. The sample shows roughly 35,000 distinct CDR3 sequences, roughly an eighth of them seen only once. Sequences were obtained from synovial fluid, either unsorted or a sorted T cell fraction (not recorded which). These receptor sequences come from a male donor with ankylosing spondylitis.

This clonotype was seen many times. The chain recombines TRBV7-2 with TRBJ2-7; TRBD2 matches at 9 bases. V lost 1 base to trimming and J lost 5 bases; unmatched junction nucleotides: 9. The CDR3 contains 16 residues. Germline-derived CDR1 and CDR2 are SGHTA and FQGNSA. The CDR3 nucleotides are TGTGCCAGCAGCTTAGTTCGGCTAGCGGGATATGACGAGCAGTACTTC. This encodes CASSLVRLAGYDEQYF.

This clonotype has ten or more counts. The DNA of the CDR3 is TGCGCCAGCAGCGCCTACAGGGGCCCCCCAGATACGCAGTATTTT. Protein sequence: CASSAYRGPPDTQYF. The chain combines TRBV5-1 with TRBJ2-3, with TRBD1 matching over 7 bases. Trimming removed 4 bases from V and 4 bases from J; junction bases left unmatched: 9. Germline assignment: CDR1 SGHRS and CDR2 YFSETQ. The CDR3 runs 15 residues.

This clonotype was seen a few times. The J gene is TRBJ2-5, the V gene TRBV28; 8 nucleotides line up with TRBD1. J gave up 5 bases and V 6 bases, and 14 bases lay outside the gene matches. The CDR3 sequence is 16 residues long. Germline lookup yields CDR1 MDHEN and CDR2 SYDVKM. CDR3 residues: CASRRTGIVFVETQYF. The DNA for the CDR3 is TGTGCCAGCAGGAGGACAGGGATCGTTTTTGTGGAGACCCAGTACTTC.

This clonotype was observed many times. The chain employs TRBV27 and TRBJ2-2; D is ambiguous. V was pared by 0 bases and J by 2 bases, with 16 bases between. Germline lookup yields CDR1 MNHEY and CDR2 SMNVEV (reference sequence). The CDR3 consists of 18 residues. CDR3: CASSLSGRTVFNTGELFF. As DNA, the CDR3 is TGTGCCAGCAGTTTATCCGGCAGGACGGTCTTTAACACCGGGGAGCTGTTTTTT.

In this sample, this clonotype turned up a few times. CDR3 amino acids: CASVYGGENSPLHF. CDR3 in DNA: TGTGCCAGCGTTTACGGGGGAGAGAATTCACCCCTCCACTTT. The gene calls are TRBV6-5 and TRBJ1-6; tentative D call: TRBD1 (5 bases). The CDR3 totals 14 residues. The germline gives CDR1 MNHEY, CDR2 SVGAGI. Between the trimmed V and J ends, which lost 8 bases and 7 bases, there was a span of 15 bases.

This clonotype was seen many times. This rearrangement joins TRBV29-1 to TRBJ2-2; 11 bases match TRBD1. V shed 6 bases and J 3 bases; nucleotides not matched to a gene: 3. The CDR3 extends over 14 amino acids. Germline V CDR1 and CDR2: SQVTM, ANQGSEA. The CDR3 DNA is TGCAGCGTACCGGGACAGGGGGACACCGGGGAGCTGTTTTTT. Encoded protein: CSVPGQGDTGELFF.

Only a few counts were recorded for this clonotype. This chain uses TRBV4-3 with TRBJ2-7, with 7 positions matching TRBD2. Germline CDR1 reads LGHNA; CDR2 reads YSLEER. CDR3 length: 17 amino acids. V was clipped by 1 base and J by 2 bases; unmatched bases: 11. The CDR3 coding sequence is TGCGCCAGCAGCCAAGGGGAAAGCGGGATCGTCCCCTACGAGCAGTACTTC. Protein: CASSQGESGIVPYEQYF.

Many counts were recorded for this clonotype. The chain combines TRBV6-1 with TRBJ2-7; 12 nucleotides match TRBD2. V was clipped by 6 bases and J by 7 bases; unmatched bases: 7. The CDR3 sequence is 14 residues long. From germline, CDR1 is MNHNS and CDR2 SASEGT. CDR3 DNA: TGTGCCAGCAGCCCTAGCGGGAGGGCCTCTGAGCAGTACTTC. This encodes CASSPSGRASEQYF.

The rearrangement joins TRBV7-2 to TRBJ1-5; no reliable D call. Germline values: CDR1 SGHTA, CDR2 FQGNSA. This CDR3 has 13 amino acids. V dropped 5 bases and J dropped 2 bases, with 7 bases sitting between them. CDR3 bases: TGTGCCAGCAGCCCCCGTGGCAATCAGCCCCAGCATTTT. Its protein product is CASSPRGNQPQHF.

This clonotype was counted at least ten times. V is TRBV20-1 and J is TRBJ2-3, with no clear D. The CDR3 totals 12 residues. V was shortened by 6 bases and J by 4 bases, with 11 bases between the two germline ends. Per germline, CDR1 DFQATT and CDR2 SNEGSKA (reference sequence). Here the CDR3 DNA reads TGCAGTGCCCCTTTGGCCGCAGATACGCAGTATTTT. Its protein product is CSAPLAADTQYF.

Many counts were recorded for this clonotype. CDR3 bases: TGTGCCAGCAGCGTAGGGTATGGCTACACCTTC. Translating gives CASSVGYGYTF. The chain has TRBV9 and TRBJ1-2, with D unresolved. V lost 0 bases to trimming and J lost 5 bases, with 2 bases between them. Germline V gene sequence: CDR1 SGDLS, CDR2 YYNGEE. The CDR3 covers 11 residues.

This chain connects TRBV12-3 or TRBV12-4 to TRBJ2-3; 8 positions agree with TRBD2. Trimming took 0 bases from V and 1 from J; bases not matched to a gene: 3. The CDR3 spans 16 residues. CDR3 bases: TGTGCCAGCAGTTTAGCGGGACTAGTTGGCACAGATACGCAGTATTTT. Amino acids: CASSLAGLVGTDTQYF.

This clonotype has only a few counts. The chain joins TRBV28 to TRBJ2-1; D possibly corresponds to TRBD2 (5 bases). With 3 bases removed from V and 4 bases from J, the gap between germline ends came to 16 bases. Germline CDR1 reads MDHEN; CDR2 reads SYDVKM. The CDR3 totals 16 residues. CDR3 sequence reads: CASSLKREPRYNEQFF. Written as DNA, the CDR3 is TGTGCCAGCAGTTTGAAACGGGAACCCAGATACAATGAGCAGTTCTTC.